These 8 T cell receptor beta chains originate from one sample sequenced in a study of CD8+ T cells in alopecia areata (dated by TCRdb to 2016 to 2018). The sample's time point label, decoded: baseline before oral tofacitinib. The method behind the library was the immunoSEQ multiplex PCR assay. To provide template for TCR sequencing, every sample had RNA extracted and reverse transcribed into cDNA. The clones in this table, taken by TCRdb from immuneACCESS, are in-frame only. Not every clone is retained; where verified, under half of the shortfall comes from an unresolved V gene, and the cause of the rest is unknown. This sample gives some 200,000 clones in total; 59% of them show up just once. About 14% of the sample rests with the top ten. Sequenced material: CD4+ T cells sorted from blood, taken at week 0. These receptors were obtained from a human donor with alopecia areata.

Regarding this clone: The junction differs from germline at one of its ends, possibly a read error. The chain combines TRBV7-7 with TRBJ1-1; D uncertain. The CDR3 loop spans 13 amino acids. The germline V gene encodes CDR1 SSHAT and CDR2 FNYEAQ (reference sequence). This CDR3 is CASSLNTNTEAFF. CDR3 nucleotides: TGTGCTAGCAGCTTAAACACGAACACTGAAGCTTTCTTT.

The chain combines TRBV5-1 with TRBJ2-7; 7 nucleotides match TRBD2. There are 16 residues in the CDR3. Germline V CDR1 and CDR2: SGHRS, YFSETQ. After removal of 5 bases from V and 0 bases from J, the junction contained 11 bases not matched to a gene. The CDR3 DNA is TGCGCCAGCAGTGAGATGCGGGGCGGGAGCTCCTACGAGCAGTACTTC. Residues: CASSEMRGGSSYEQYF.

The chain joins TRBV30 to TRBJ1-1; D is ambiguous. V lost 0 bases to trimming and J lost 0 bases, with 5 bases between them. The CDR3 loop spans 13 amino acids. Germline CDR1 is GTSNPN and CDR2 is SVGIG (reference sequence). This chain's CDR3 is CAWSVRVNTEAFF. DNA of the CDR3: TGTGCCTGGAGTGTAAGAGTGAACACTGAAGCTTTCTTT.

This clone came up once. The chain is built from TRBV27 and TRBJ1-1; tentative D call: TRBD1 (6 bases). V was cut by 5 bases and J by 2 bases, with 30 bases left in between. From germline, CDR1 is MNHEY and CDR2 SMNVEV (reference sequence). The CDR3 is 20 residues long. CDR3 amino acids: CASSIRLTGSLGRSNTEAFF. The CDR3 region has the DNA TGTGCCAGCAGTATCCGACTAACAGGGTCGTTGGGCCGTTCTAACACTGAAGCTTTCTTT.

This sequence joins TRBV27 and TRBJ1-1; perhaps TRBD1 as D (5 bases). V was pared by 3 bases and J by 1 base, with 9 bases between. There are 14 residues in the CDR3. Germline V gives CDR1 MNHEY, CDR2 SMNVEV (reference sequence). CDR3 in DNA: TGTGCCAGCAGTTTTCAGGGCAGGAACACTGAAGCTTTCTTT. It encodes CASSFQGRNTEAFF.

This clone was picked up a small number of times. The identical CDR3 is also encoded by other nucleotide sequences in the sample. The chain recombines TRBV5-1 with TRBJ2-7, with D tentatively TRBD1 (6 bases). Trimming removed 4 bases from V and 3 bases from J, with 11 bases in between. The CDR3 has 13 amino acids. The germline V gene encodes CDR1 SGHRS and CDR2 YFSETQ. For the CDR3, the DNA is TGCGCCAGCAGCGGTACAGGGAACTACGAGCAGTACTTC. It specifies CASSGTGNYEQYF.

This clone was counted only a few times. The V call is TRBV5-1, the J call TRBJ2-7; a possible D gene is TRBD1 (5 bases). The CDR3 loop spans 15 amino acids. The germline CDR1 and CDR2 sequences are SGHRS and YFSETQ. Deletions cut 0 bases from V and 0 bases from J, with 10 bases between. The DNA of the CDR3 is TGCGCCAGCAGCTTGGAGGCAGGGCGCTCCTACGAGCAGTACTTC. Amino acid sequence: CASSLEAGRSYEQYF.

This clone has just a few counts. The V gene is TRBV29-1, the J gene TRBJ2-5; D possibly corresponds to TRBD2 (5 bases). Deletions cut 6 bases from V and 2 bases from J, with 13 bases between. Germline V gene lookup returns CDR1 SQVTM and CDR2 ANQGSEA. The CDR3 totals 13 residues. The CDR3 sequence is CSVGRRQQETQYF. CDR3 sequence (DNA): TGCAGCGTGGGGAGACGGCAACAAGAGACCCAGTACTTC.